The subject of this entry is one T cell receptor (beta chain). Its antigen remains unidentified. TCRdb's copy holds only in-frame clones and misses some; the assay was immunoSEQ multiplex PCR. This sample carries 35,000 to 55,000 clones, less than 75% of them seen once, and the ten largest clones take 20% to 30%. After removal of 3 bases from V and 4 bases from J, the junction contained 9 bases not matched to a gene. The CDR3 loop spans 17 amino acids. Per the germline V gene, CDR1 is LNHDA and CDR2 is SQIVND (reference sequence). The data belong to a study of radiotherapy plus CTLA-4 blockade in lung cancer. Findings of the study overall: Researchers report tumor-derived TCR clones expanding in blood after radiotherapy plus ipilimumab.

The chain employs TRBV19 and TRBJ1-4, with 9 bases fitting TRBD1. Material: peripheral blood, obtained from a patient treated with radiotherapy plus ipilimumab. The sequence came from a human donor with non-small cell lung cancer who had a partial response to radiotherapy plus ipilimumab. CDR3 sequence reads: CASSILGQGMFNEKLFF. The CDR3 bases are TGTGCCAGTAGTATTCTCGGACAGGGGATGTTTAATGAAAAACTGTTTTTT.